Sequencing of this T cell receptor (beta chain) was carried out in a study of shared clonotypes between healthy human individuals. Study results and caveats: Clonotype sharing among donors was thought likely to change with sequencing depth. The study drew on few donors, limiting represented genetic and exposure-history diversity.

A deep-level run was used for the assay. Method: immunoSEQ multiplex PCR; TCRdb's copy keeps in-frame clones and lacks some. The data contain fewer than 650,000 clones, 76% of them seen just once; the ten biggest clones take up roughly 13%. This clone was recorded once. The antigen is undetermined. This likely reflects a read error, since a far larger clone is one base away. The source is a woman aged 35 to 49 in good health. Some clones in this sample may be carry-over from other donors' samples. Input material: PBMCs.

The CDR3 DNA is TGTGCCAGCAGCCCCGGGACTAGCGGATACAATGAGCAGTTCTTC. Translated, it gives CASSPGTSGYNEQFF. This chain uses TRBV5-4 with TRBJ2-1; 11 bases match TRBD2. The length of the CDR3 is 15 residues. Germline CDR1 reads SGHNT; CDR2 reads YYREEE (reference sequence). The trim removed 4 bases at V and 4 bases at J, leaving 4 bases unmatched.